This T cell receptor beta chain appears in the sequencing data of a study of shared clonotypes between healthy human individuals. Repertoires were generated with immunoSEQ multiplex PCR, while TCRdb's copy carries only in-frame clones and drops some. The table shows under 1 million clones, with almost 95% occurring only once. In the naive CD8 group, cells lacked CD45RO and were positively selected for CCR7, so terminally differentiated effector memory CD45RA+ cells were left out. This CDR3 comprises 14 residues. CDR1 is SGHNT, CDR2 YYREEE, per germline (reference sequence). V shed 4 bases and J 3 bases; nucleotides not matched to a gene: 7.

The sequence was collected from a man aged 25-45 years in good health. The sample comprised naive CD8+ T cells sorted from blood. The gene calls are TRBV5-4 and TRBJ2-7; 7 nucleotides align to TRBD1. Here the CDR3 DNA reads TGTGCCAGCAGCCCGATGACAGGGAGCTACGAGCAGTACTTC. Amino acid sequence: CASSPMTGSYEQYF.